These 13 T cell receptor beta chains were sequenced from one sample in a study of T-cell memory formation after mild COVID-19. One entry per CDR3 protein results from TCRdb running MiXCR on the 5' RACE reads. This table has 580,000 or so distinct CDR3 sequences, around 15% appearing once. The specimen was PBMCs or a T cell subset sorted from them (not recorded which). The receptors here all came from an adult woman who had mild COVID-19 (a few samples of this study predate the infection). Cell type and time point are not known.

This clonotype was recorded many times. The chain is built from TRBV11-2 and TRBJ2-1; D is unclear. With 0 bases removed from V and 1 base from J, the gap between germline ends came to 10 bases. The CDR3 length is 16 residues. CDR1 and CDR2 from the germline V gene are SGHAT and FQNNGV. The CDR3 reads CASSLESRVSYNEQFF. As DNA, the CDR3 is TGTGCCAGCAGCTTAGAGAGTAGGGTTTCCTACAATGAGCAGTTCTTC.

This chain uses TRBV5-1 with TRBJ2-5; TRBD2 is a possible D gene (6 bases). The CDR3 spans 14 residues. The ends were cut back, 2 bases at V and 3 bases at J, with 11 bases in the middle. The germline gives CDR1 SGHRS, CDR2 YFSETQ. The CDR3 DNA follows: TGCGCCAGCAGCTTCGGGAGCATAGAAGAGACCCAGTACTTC. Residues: CASSFGSIEETQYF.

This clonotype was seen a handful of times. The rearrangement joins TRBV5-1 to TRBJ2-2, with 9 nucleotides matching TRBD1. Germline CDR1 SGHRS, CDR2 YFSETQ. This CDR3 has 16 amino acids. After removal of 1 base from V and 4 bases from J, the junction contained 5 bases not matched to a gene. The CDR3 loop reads CASSLFPTGGTGELFF. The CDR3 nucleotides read TGCGCCAGCAGCTTGTTTCCGACAGGGGGCACCGGGGAGCTGTTTTTT.

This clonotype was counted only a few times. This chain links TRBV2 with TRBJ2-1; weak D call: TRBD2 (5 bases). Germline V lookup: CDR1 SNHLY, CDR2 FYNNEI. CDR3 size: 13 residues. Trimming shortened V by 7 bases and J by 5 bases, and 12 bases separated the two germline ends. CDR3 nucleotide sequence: TGTGCCAGCATAGGGAGTTGGGACAATGAGCAGTTCTTC. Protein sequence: CASIGSWDNEQFF.

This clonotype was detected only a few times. The CDR3 protein is CASSPNRYRELFF. The CDR3, as DNA: TGTGCCAGCAGTCCGAATCGCTATCGGGAGCTGTTTTTT. The chain is built from TRBV12-3 or TRBV12-4 and TRBJ2-2; D is uncertain. The V and J ends lost 5 bases and 9 bases respectively, with 13 bases between them. The CDR3 is 13 amino acids.

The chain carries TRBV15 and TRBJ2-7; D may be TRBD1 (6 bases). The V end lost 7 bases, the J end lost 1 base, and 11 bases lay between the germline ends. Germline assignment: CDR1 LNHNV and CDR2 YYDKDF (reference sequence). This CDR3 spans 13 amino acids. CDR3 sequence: CATKPGQSYEQYF. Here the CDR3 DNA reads TGTGCCACCAAGCCCGGACAGTCCTACGAGCAGTACTTC.

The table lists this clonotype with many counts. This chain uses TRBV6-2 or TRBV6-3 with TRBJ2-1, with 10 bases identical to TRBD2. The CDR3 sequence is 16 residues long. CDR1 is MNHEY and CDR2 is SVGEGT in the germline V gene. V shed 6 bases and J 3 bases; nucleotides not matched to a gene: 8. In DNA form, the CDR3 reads TGTGCCAGCAGAACGGTGGGACTAGCGAACTACAATGAGCAGTTCTTC. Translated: CASRTVGLANYNEQFF.

The CDR3 sequence: CASIEDGVYGYTF. The CDR3 DNA is TGTGCCAGCATCGAGGACGGGGTCTATGGCTACACCTTC. The genes are TRBV2 and TRBJ1-2, with D hard to call. This CDR3 comprises 13 residues. V dropped 7 bases and J dropped 4 bases, with 13 bases sitting between them. Germline-derived CDR1 and CDR2 are SNHLY and FYNNEI.

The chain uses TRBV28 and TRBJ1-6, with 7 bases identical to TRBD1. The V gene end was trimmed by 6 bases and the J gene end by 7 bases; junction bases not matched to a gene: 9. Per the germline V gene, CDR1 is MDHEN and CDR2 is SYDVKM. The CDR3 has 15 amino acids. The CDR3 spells CASSPSTGINSPLHF. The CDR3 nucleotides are TGTGCCAGCAGCCCTTCGACAGGGATAAATTCACCCCTCCACTTT. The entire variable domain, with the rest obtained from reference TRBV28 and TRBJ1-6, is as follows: DVKVTQSSRYLVKRTGEKVFLECVQDMDHENMFWYRQDPGLGLRLIYFSYDVKMKEKGDIPEGYSVSREKKERFSLILESASTNQTSMYLCASSPSTGINSPLHFGNGTRLTVT.

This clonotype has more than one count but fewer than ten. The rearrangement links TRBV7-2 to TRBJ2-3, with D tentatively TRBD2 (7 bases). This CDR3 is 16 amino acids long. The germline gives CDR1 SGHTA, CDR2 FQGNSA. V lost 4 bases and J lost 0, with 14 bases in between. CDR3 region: CASSSVGGVSTDTQYF. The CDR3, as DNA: TGTGCCAGCAGCTCGGTAGGGGGGGTGAGCACAGATACGCAGTATTTT.

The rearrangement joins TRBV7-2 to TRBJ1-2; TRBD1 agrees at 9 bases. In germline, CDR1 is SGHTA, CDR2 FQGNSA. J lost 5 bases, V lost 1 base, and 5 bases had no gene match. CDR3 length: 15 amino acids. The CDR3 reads CASSLGDRVGYGYTF. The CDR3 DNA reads TGTGCCAGCAGCTTAGGGGACAGGGTGGGGTATGGCTACACCTTC.

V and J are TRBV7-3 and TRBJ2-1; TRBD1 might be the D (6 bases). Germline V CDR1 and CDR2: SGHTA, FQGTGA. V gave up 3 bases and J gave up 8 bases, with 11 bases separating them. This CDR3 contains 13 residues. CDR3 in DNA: TGTGCCAGCAGCTTGGGGACATGGGATGAGCAGTTCTTC. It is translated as CASSLGTWDEQFF.

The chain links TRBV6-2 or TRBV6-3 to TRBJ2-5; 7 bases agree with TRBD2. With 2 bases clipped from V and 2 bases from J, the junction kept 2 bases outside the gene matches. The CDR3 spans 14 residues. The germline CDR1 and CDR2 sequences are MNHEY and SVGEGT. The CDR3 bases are TGTGCCAGCAGTTACGCTAGCGGACAAGAGACCCAGTACTTC. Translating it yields CASSYASGQETQYF.